This TCR beta chain was identified during a study of response to subunit inactivated influenza vaccine. Concerning this clonotype: Its antigen is as yet unknown.

Whole-study findings and limits: Authors suggested few new T cells are recruited by each seasonal influenza vaccination.

The CDR3 sequence is 13 residues long. V dropped 6 bases and J dropped 5 bases, with 11 bases sitting between them. TCRdb passed the RT-PCR reads through MiXCR, listing each CDR3 protein once. The table has fewer than 800,000 distinct CDR3 sequences, about a sixth seen once; the top ten hold 11%. The input for sequencing was PBMCs from blood, taken about 12 days after vaccination. J is TRBJ2-1 and V is TRBV12-3 or TRBV12-4; D remains ambiguous. This receptor was obtained from a man in his fifties who received an inactivated influenza vaccine. The CDR3 reads CASRWVANNEQFF. Written as DNA, the CDR3 is TGTGCCAGCAGATGGGTAGCTAACAATGAGCAGTTCTTC.